This T cell receptor (beta chain) appears in the sequencing data of a study of shared clonotypes between healthy human individuals. Overall study findings and caveats: An expected dependence of interdonor clonotype sharing on sequencing depth was noted.

The study drew its donors from healthy HIV-negative adults without recent acute infections or vaccinations. Measured with immunoSEQ multiplex PCR; TCRdb has only the in-frame clones, and not every one. The data show around 510,000 clones, around 95% seen once. This clone was observed once. Its target is not known. The CDR3 is 14 amino acids. Per the germline V gene, CDR1 is SEHNR and CDR2 is FQNEAQ (reference sequence). Trimming stripped 3 bases from V and 10 bases from J, with 16 bases between. This TCR derives from a woman in her twenties or thirties in good health. Sequences were obtained from naive CD4+ T cells sorted from blood. As to subset: CD45RA+ positively selected. This chain joins TRBV7-9 and TRBJ2-1, with D perhaps matching TRBD2 (6 bases). The CDR3 bases are TGTGCCAGCAGCTTTGCGGGGCCCTACACGGAGCAGTTCTTC. This codes for CASSFAGPYTEQFF.